This section outlines one TCR beta chain sequence together with its context. The CDR3 has 14 amino acids. CDR1 SGDLS and CDR2 YYNGEE come from the germline V gene. Trimming cost V 4 bases and J 5 bases; bases outside gene matches: 3. The repertoire was sequenced with immunoSEQ multiplex PCR; TCRdb's copy has only in-frame clones and lacks some. The repertoire has some 1 million clones, about 80% of them found once; the top ten carry about 1.5%. This record belongs to a study of shared clonotypes between healthy human individuals. The sequence derives from a man in his late teens or twenties in good health. V and J are TRBV9 and TRBJ2-3; TRBD2 aligns across 11 bases. Sample: memory CD4+ T cells sorted from blood. Subset given: CD45RA-negative fraction. CDR3 sequence reads: CASSHGLAGDTQYF. In DNA, the CDR3 is TGTGCCAGCAGCCATGGACTAGCGGGAGATACGCAGTATTTT.